This T cell receptor (beta chain) was captured in a study of shared clonotypes between healthy human individuals (dated by TCRdb to 2018 to 2020). Some background on the complete study: A couple of women and a few men aged 18 to 49 years were included in the cohort. Per donor, three plates each were used for CD4 naive and CD4 memory, two for CD8 naive, and one for CD8 memory. To estimate repertoire size and how much clonotypes are shared between individuals, the study performed deep sequencing of blood TCR repertoires from five healthy adults. To increase sequencing depth and limit assay-specific biases, different laboratories used diverse techniques to prepare libraries and sequence TCR repertoires. Leukapheresis yielded between about 0.9 and 9.5 billion PBMCs per donor.

For the CD8 naive samples, CD45RO-negative cells were positively selected for CCR7, yielding a CD45RA+CCR7+ population from which TemRA cells were excluded. The donors were healthy, HIV-negative adults with no recently reported acute infections or vaccinations. All donors were Caucasian adults living in Nashville, Tennessee, USA. After blood collection by leukapheresis, PBMCs were isolated using Ficoll-Histopaque density gradient centrifugation and then cryopreserved in the vapor phase of liquid nitrogen. Purity and quantity of every magnetically sorted T cell population were checked by analytical flow cytometry. From each sorted fraction, genomic DNA was isolated and quantified by UV absorbance on a Nanodrop 2000c. Using the deep immunoSEQ assay, multiplex PCR amplified TCR CDR3 regions from genomic DNA. Extracted genomic DNA from each cell subset was distributed evenly across all wells of several immunoSEQ 96-well plates, and each plate was treated as a replicate. For sorted subsets, 150 to 200 ng genomic DNA, equal to tens of thousands of T cell genomes, was loaded into each replicate PCR. The purified libraries were quantified using a Qubit 3.0 fluorometer, sized with a Bioanalyzer 2100, and then quantified again using the KAPA Library Quantification kit. Every immunoSEQ 96-well plate was sequenced on a dedicated single-read 150-cycle Illumina NextSeq 550 flow cell. As for the original processing: Because only junctional sequences without quality scores were contained in the immunoSEQ output, filtering matching that applied to full-length reads could not be performed. To assign V/J genes and CDR3, sequences were annotated against IMGT germline references using PyIR, a Python wrapper for IgBLAST v1.9. Reads were removed for weak V/J assignments (E-value above 1e-6), missing CDR3, stop codons, out-of-frame junctions, or ambiguous translated residues. V3J clonotypes were defined as sequences sharing the same inferred V gene, J gene, and CDR3 amino acid sequence. The percentage overlap between two repertoires was calculated by dividing the number of shared unique clonotypes by the size of the smaller repertoire. RTK rarefaction, the Chao1 estimator, and Recon v2.1 estimates of unobserved clonotypes were used to assess repertoire richness. Generation probabilities were computed with OLGA for all TCRbeta clonotypes obtained by the gDNA method from a few donors. TCRdb stores this immuneACCESS table with in-frame sequences only. Part of the clones is absent; in the studies checked, under half of the shortfall reflects unresolved V genes, and no reason is known for the rest. V and J calls and clone size follow that table, whereas D and trimming were derived from the DNA. For this sample there are about 2.1 million clones; about 93% appear just once. Jointly, the top ten make up approximately 1.7% of the sample.

As regards this clone: What antigen it recognizes has not been identified. No much larger clonotype is one base removed from it; base qualities were not supplied.

Study-wide findings and limitations: Larger estimated clonotype richness was generally found for naive subsets than for memory subsets. Compared with non-shared clonotypes, clonotypes shared by all four sorted-subset donors had higher generation probabilities. Incomplete sequencing was indicated by rarefaction of sorted-subset datasets, despite the large sequencing depth. The genetic and exposure-history diversity represented was limited by the small number of donors. Based on pairwise subsampling, the degree of clonotype sharing among donors was expected to be affected by sequencing depth. Only blood was sampled, and tissue TCR repertoires likely differ from those in blood. Across a handful of donors, approximately 5% of naive CD4, roughly 3.4% of naive CD8, about 2.3% of memory CD4, and over 0.35% of memory CD8 clonotypes were shared.

The receptor was isolated from a man between 18 and 29 years old in good health. Some clones in this sample may be carry-over from other donors' samples. The sample comprised naive CD8+ T cells from PBMCs. The cell subset or site label for this specimen denotes: CD45RA+CCR7+.

The CDR3 loop reads CASSVREQQDTQYF. The sequence in DNA is TGTGCCAGTAGTGTCAGGGAGCAGCAAGATACGCAGTATTTT. The V and J genes are TRBV19 and TRBJ2-3; the D match is possibly TRBD1 or TRBD2, with 5 bases aligned in each. V gives up 5 bases and J gives up 5 bases, and the segment between their germline ends measures 14 bases. The germline V gene (reference sequence) yields LNHDA for CDR1 and SQIVND for CDR2. Including the terminal cysteine and phenylalanine, the CDR3 comprises 14 residues. The only DNA kept is the CDR3, 42 bases in frame from the first base. Where the CDR3 stops, the reference TRBV19 and TRBJ2-3 genes take over; the full variable domain is DGGITQSPKYLFRKEGQNVTLSCEQNLNHDAMYWYRQDPGQGLRLIYYSQIVNDFQKGDIAEGYSVSREKKESFPLTVTSAQKNPTAFYLCASSVREQQDTQYFGPGTRLTVL.